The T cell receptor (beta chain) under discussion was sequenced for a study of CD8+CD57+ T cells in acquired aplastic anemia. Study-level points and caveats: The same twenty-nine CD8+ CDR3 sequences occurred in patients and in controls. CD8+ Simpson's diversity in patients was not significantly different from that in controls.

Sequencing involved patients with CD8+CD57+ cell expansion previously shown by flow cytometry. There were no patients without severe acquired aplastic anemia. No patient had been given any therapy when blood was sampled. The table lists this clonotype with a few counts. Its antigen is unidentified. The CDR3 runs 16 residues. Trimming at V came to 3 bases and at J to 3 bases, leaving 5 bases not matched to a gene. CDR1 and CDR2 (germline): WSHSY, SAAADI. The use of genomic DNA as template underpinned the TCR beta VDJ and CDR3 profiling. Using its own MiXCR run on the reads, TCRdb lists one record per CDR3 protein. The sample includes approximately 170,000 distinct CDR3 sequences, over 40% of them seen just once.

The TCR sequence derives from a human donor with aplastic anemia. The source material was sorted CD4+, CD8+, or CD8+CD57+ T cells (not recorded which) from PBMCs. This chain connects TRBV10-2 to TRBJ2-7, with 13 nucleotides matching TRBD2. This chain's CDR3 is CASSEPGLAGFYEQYF. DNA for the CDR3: TGCGCCAGCAGTGAACCGGGACTAGCGGGATTCTACGAGCAGTACTTC.